This TCR beta chain was identified during a study of T cells after yellow fever vaccination. Whole-study context: Fractions of low cell number were prepared using SMART-Seq v4 Ultra Low Input.

Study observations and caveats: High-abundance clonotypes from the bulk population could contaminate FACS-sorted repertoires. Reappearance after the booster was observed for most primary-vaccination clones (96% CD4, more than 70% CD8).

This clonotype was seen at least ten times. What it recognizes is unknown. Trimming stripped 6 bases from V and 12 bases from J, with 30 bases between. The CDR3 contains 17 residues. Germline V CDR1 and CDR2: MDHEN, SYDVKM. TCRdb re-derived calls from the 5' RACE reads in MiXCR, one entry per CDR3 protein. The repertoire holds 600,000 to 750,000 distinct CDR3 sequences, approximately 13% seen once, with 15% in the top ten. The chain couples TRBV28 to TRBJ2-1; tentatively, D is TRBD1 or TRBD2 (6 bases each). Material: PBMCs, obtained on the day of the yellow fever booster vaccination. This TCR derives from a man aged 25-45 years who received the YFV17D yellow fever vaccine. This chain's CDR3 is CASRPLGGQAGGRRQFF. CDR3 DNA sequence: TGTGCCAGCAGGCCCCTCGGGGGCCAGGCTGGGGGCAGGCGGCAGTTCTTC.